This section outlines one T cell receptor (beta chain) sequence together with its context. The CDR3 runs to 18 residues. Germline-derived CDR1 and CDR2 are SGHAT and FQNNGV. Trimming stripped 2 bases from V and 6 bases from J, with 24 bases between. The data derive from a study of T-cell reconstitution after alpha-beta-depleted transplantation in children. The TCRbeta library incorporated unique molecular identifiers. TCRdb used MiXCR to reprocess the PCR reads, holding one entry per CDR3 protein. Of approximately 520,000 distinct CDR3 sequences in the sample, about 33% are singletons; the top ten hold approximately 2.3%.

The sequencing used PBMCs from the stem cell graft donor, collected from the stem cell graft. This TCR was sampled from a human donor who donated a stem cell graft to a child with aplastic anemia. The rearrangement uses TRBV11-2 and TRBJ2-3, with a weak D call TRBD1 (7 bases). The CDR3: CASSLYGRAGQKVDTQYF. The CDR3 DNA reads as TGTGCCAGCAGCTTATACGGAAGGGCGGGACAGAAGGTCGATACGCAGTATTTT.